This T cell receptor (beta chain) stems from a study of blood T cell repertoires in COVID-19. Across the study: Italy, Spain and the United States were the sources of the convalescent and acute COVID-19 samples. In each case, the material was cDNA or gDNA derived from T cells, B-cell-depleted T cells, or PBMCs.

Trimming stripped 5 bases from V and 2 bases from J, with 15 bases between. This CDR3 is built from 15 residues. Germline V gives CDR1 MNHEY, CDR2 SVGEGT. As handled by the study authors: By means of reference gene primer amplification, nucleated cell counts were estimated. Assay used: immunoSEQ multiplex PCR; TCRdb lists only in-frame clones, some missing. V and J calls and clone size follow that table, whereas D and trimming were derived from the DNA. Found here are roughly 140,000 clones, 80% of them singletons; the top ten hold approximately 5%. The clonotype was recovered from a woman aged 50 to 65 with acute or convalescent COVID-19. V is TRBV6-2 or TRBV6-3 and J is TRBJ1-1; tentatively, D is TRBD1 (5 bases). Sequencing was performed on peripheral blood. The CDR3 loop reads CASSGAGQDNTEAFF. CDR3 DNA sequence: TGTGCCAGCAGTGGCGCAGGACAAGACAACACTGAAGCTTTCTTT.